This T cell receptor (beta chain) was identified during a study of shared clonotypes between healthy human individuals. CDR3 length equals 13 residues. Germline-derived CDR1 and CDR2 are MNHGY and SVAAGI. The germline V and J ends were trimmed by 6 bases and 3 bases, with 6 bases remaining between them. The donors, all of them Caucasian adults, lived in Nashville, Tennessee. The authors loaded around 220 ng DNA, 25,000 to 30,000 T cell genomes, into sorted-subset replicate PCRs. Here immunoSEQ multiplex PCR was the method, and the copy in TCRdb shows in-frame clones only, minus some. The data show a few million clones, over 90% seen once.

Input material: naive CD4+ T cells from PBMCs. Subset described: CD45RA+ positively selected. The V call is TRBV6-9, the J call TRBJ2-6; D not resolved. The receptor was derived from a man in his late teens or twenties in good health. Some clones in this sample may be carry-over from other donors' samples. The CDR3 DNA follows: TGTGCCAGCAGCCCTAATGGGGCCAACGTCCTGACTTTC. This encodes CASSPNGANVLTF.